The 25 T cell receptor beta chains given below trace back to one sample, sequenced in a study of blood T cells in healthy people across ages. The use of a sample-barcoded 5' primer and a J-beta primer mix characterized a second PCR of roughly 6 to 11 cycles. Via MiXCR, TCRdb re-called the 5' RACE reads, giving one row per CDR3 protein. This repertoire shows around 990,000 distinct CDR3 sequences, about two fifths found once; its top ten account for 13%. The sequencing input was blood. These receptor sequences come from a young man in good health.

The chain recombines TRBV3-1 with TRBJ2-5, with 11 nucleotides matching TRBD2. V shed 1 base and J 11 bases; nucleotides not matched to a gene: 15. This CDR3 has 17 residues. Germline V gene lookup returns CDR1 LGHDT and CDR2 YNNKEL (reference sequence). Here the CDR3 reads CASSQAASGGFYNEQYF. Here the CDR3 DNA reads TGTGCCAGCAGCCAAGCTGCTAGCGGGGGGTTTTACAATGAGCAGTACTTC.

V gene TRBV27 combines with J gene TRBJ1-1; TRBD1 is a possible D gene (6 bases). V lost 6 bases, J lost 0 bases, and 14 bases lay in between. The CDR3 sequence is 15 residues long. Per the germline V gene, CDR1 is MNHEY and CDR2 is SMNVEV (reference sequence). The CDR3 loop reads CASRQGGGLNTEAFF. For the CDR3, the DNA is TGTGCCAGCAGACAGGGAGGGGGACTGAACACTGAAGCTTTCTTT.

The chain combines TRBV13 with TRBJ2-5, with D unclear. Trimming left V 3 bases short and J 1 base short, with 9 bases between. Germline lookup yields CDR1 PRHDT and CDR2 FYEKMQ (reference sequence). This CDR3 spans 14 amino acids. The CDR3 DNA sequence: TGTGCCAGCAGCTTTGGGGAATCCCAAGAGACCCAGTACTTC. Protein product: CASSFGESQETQYF.

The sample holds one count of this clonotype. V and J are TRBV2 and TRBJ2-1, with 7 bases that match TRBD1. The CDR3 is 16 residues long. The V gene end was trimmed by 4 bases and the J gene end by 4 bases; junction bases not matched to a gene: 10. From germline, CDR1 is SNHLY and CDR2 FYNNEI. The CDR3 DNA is TGTGCCAGCAGTGCTTACACCGGGACAGAGTACAATGAGCAGTTCTTC. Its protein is CASSAYTGTEYNEQFF. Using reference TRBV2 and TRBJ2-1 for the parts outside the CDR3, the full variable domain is EPEVTQTPSHQVTQMGQEVILRCVPISNHLYFYWYRQILGQKVEFLVSFYNNEISEKSEIFDDQFSVERPDGSNFTLKIRSTKLEDSAMYFCASSAYTGTEYNEQFFGPGTRLTVL.

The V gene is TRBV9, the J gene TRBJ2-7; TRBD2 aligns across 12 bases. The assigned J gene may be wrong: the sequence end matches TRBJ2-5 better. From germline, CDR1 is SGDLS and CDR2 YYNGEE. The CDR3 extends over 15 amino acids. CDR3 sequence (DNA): TGTGCCAGCAGCGTAGACGGGACTAGCGGGGAGACCCAGTACTTC. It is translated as CASSVDGTSGETQYF.

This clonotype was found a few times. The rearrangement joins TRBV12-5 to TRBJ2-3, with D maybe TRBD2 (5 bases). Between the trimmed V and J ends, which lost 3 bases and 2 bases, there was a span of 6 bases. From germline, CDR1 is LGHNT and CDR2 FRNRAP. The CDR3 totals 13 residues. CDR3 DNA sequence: TGTGCTAGTGGTTTCGGGGTCACAGATACGCAGTATTTT. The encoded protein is CASGFGVTDTQYF.

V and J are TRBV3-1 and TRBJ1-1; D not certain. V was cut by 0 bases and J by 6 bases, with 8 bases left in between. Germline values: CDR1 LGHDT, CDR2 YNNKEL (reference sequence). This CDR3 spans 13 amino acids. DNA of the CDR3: TGTGCCAGCAGCCAAGATACGGAGGCTGAAGCTTTCTTT. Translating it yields CASSQDTEAEAFF.

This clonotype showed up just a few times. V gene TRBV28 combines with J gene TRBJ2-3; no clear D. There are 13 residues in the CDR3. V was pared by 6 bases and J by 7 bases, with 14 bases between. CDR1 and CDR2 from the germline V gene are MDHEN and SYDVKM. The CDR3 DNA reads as TGTGCCAGCAGCACCGGGTCAACCAATACGCAGTATTTT. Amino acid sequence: CASSTGSTNTQYF.

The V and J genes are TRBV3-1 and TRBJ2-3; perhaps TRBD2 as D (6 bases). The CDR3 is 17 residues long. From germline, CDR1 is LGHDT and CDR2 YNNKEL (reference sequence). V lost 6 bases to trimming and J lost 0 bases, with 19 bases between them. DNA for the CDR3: TGTGCCAGCAGTGGGGGAATCGGCGGGGCAAGCACAGATACGCAGTATTTT. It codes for CASSGGIGGASTDTQYF.

The DNA for the CDR3 is TGTGCCAGCAGTTACGAGGGGGCTGGCTATGGCTACACCTTC. Protein: CASSYEGAGYGYTF. The chain joins TRBV6-5 to TRBJ1-2, with 7 positions matching TRBD1. Germline trimming cut 2 bases from V and 4 bases from J; bases unmatched to any gene: 4. Germline CDR1 and CDR2: MNHEY and SVGAGI. This CDR3 has 14 amino acids.

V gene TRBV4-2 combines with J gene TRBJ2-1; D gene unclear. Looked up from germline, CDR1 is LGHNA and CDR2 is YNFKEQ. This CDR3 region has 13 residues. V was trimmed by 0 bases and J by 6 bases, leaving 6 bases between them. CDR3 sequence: CASSQDKFNEQFF. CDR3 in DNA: TGTGCCAGCAGCCAAGATAAATTCAATGAGCAGTTCTTC.

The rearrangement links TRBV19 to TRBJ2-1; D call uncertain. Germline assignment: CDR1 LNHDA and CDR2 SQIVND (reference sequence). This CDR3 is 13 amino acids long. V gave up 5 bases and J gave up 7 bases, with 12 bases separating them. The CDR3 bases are TGTGCCAGTAGTCCGAAGACTTGGAATGAGCAGTTCTTC. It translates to CASSPKTWNEQFF. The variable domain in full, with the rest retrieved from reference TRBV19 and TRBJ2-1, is DGGITQSPKYLFRKEGQNVTLSCEQNLNHDAMYWYRQDPGQGLRLIYYSQIVNDFQKGDIAEGYSVSREKKESFPLTVTSAQKNPTAFYLCASSPKTWNEQFFGPGTRLTVL.

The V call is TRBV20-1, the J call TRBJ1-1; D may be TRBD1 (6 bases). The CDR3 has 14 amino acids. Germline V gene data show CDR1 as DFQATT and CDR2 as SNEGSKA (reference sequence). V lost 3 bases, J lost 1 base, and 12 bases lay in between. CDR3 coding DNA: TGCAGTGCTAGTCCGGACAGAACGAACACTGAAGCTTTCTTT. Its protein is CSASPDRTNTEAFF.

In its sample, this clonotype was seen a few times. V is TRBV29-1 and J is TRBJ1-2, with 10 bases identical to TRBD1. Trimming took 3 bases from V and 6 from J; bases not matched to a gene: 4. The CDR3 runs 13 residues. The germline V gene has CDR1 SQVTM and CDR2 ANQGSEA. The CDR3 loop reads CSVDGDRGNGYTF. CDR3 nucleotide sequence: TGCAGCGTTGACGGGGACAGGGGCAATGGCTACACCTTC.

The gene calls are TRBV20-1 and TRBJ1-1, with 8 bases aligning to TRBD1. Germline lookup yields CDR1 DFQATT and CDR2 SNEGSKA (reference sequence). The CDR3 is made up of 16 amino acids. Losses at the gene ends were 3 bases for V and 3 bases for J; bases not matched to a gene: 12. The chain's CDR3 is CSASPPGQVSYTEAFF. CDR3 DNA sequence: TGCAGTGCTAGCCCCCCGGGACAGGTTTCTTACACTGAAGCTTTCTTT.

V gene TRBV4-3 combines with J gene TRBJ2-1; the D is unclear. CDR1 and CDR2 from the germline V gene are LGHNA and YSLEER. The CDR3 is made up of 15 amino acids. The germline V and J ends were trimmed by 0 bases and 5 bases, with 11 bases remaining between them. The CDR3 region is CASSQDVGHNNEQFF. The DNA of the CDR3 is TGCGCCAGCAGCCAAGATGTAGGCCATAACAATGAGCAGTTCTTC.

CDR3 nucleotide sequence: TGTGCCAGTCCGGGACAGGGGGCGGATACGCAGTATTTT. Its translation is CASPGQGADTQYF. This chain joins TRBV2 and TRBJ2-3, with TRBD1 identical over 12 bases. J gave up 6 bases and V 9 bases, and 4 bases lay outside the gene matches. This CDR3 spans 13 amino acids. CDR1 and CDR2 from the germline V gene are SNHLY and FYNNEI.

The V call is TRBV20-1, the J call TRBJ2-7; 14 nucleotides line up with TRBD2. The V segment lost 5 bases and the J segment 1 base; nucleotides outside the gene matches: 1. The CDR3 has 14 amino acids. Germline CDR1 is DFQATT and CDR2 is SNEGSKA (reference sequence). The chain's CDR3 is CSAGLAGGSYEQYF. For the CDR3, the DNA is TGCAGTGCTGGACTAGCGGGGGGATCCTACGAGCAGTACTTC.

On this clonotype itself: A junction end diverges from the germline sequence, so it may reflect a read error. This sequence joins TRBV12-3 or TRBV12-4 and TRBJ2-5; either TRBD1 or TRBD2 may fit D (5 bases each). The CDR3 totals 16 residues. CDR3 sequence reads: CAGSTSTGTEQETQYF. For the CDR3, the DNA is TGTGCCGGCAGTACTTCAACCGGGACGGAACAAGAGACCCAGTACTTC.

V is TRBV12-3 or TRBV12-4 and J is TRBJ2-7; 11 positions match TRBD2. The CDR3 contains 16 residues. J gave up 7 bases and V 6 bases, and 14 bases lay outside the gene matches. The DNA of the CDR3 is TGTGCCAGCAGCTTCATCCCTAGCGGGGGGTACAATGAGCAGTACTTC. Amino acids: CASSFIPSGGYNEQYF.

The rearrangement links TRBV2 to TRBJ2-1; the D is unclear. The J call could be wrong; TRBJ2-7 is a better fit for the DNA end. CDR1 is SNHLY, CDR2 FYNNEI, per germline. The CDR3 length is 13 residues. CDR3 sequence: CASSDFTNNEQYF. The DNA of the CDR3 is TGTGCCAGCAGCGACTTCACGAACAATGAGCAGTACTTC.

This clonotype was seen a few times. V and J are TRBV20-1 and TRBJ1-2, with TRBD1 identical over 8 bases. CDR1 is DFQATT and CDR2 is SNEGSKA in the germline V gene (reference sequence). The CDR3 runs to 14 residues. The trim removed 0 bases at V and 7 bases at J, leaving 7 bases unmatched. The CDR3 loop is CSARDGQGARGYTF. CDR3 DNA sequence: TGCAGTGCTAGAGATGGGCAGGGGGCCCGTGGCTACACCTTC.

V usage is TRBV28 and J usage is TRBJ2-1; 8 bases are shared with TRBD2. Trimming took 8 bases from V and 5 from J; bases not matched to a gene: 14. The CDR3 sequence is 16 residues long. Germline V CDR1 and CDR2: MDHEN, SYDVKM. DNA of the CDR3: TGTGCCAGCGGGTCCCTTAAAAGCGGGGGCCACAATGAGCAGTTCTTC. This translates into CASGSLKSGGHNEQFF.

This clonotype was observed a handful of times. The CDR3 region has the DNA TGTGCCAGCAGCGTAGGAATGGTAGCGGGGGAGCAGTATTTT. Amino acids: CASSVGMVAGEQYF. The chain has TRBV9 and TRBJ2-3; 9 bases are shared with TRBD2. The V gene end was trimmed by 0 bases and the J gene end by 11 bases; junction bases not matched to a gene: 7. The V gene's germline CDR1 is SGDLS and CDR2 YYNGEE. The CDR3 runs 14 residues. Using reference TRBV9 and TRBJ2-3 for the parts outside the CDR3, the full variable domain is DSGVTQTPKHLITATGQRVTLRCSPRSGDLSVYWYQQSLDQGLQFLIQYYNGEERAKGNILERFSAQQFPDLHSELNLSSLELGDSALYFCASSVGMVAGEQYFGPGTRLTVL.

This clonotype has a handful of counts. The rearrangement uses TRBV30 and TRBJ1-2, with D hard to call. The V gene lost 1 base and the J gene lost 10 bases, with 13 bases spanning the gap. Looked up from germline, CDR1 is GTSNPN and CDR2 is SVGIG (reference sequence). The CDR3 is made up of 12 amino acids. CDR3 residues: CAWSGGYEDYTF. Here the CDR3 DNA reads TGTGCCTGGAGTGGTGGGTACGAGGACTACACCTTC. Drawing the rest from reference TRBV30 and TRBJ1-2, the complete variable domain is SQTIHQWPATLVQPVGSPLSLECTVEGTSNPNLYWYRQAAGRGLQLLFYSVGIGQISSEVPQNLSASRPQDRQFILSSKKLLLSDSGFYLCAWSGGYEDYTFGSGTRLTVV.